This paragraph covers one TCR beta chain sequence. Its specificity is unknown. The sample is drawn from a study of graft-versus-host responses after intestinal transplantation. About the study: Grafts that recipients had were multivisceral, liver-intestinal, or isolated intestinal transplants. General study points: Early post-transplant declines in HvG were associated with peak levels of circulating GvH clones. Recipient marrow held GvH clones, some first seen in ileum or blood.

There are 13 residues in the CDR3. The ends were cut back, 5 bases at V and 8 bases at J, with 16 bases in the middle. Profiled with immunoSEQ multiplex PCR; TCRdb holds only in-frame clones, not every one. The sample yields roughly 100,000 clones, 75% to 95% seen once. The sequencing used unstimulated CD4+ T cells sorted from spleen or lymph node cells, collected before transplant. This sequence was found in a human donor who was the organ donor for an intestinal transplant. The rearrangement links TRBV5-3 to TRBJ1-2; a weak D match, TRBD1 (5 bases). TRBV5-3 is an ORF, and what it does is uncertain. The CDR3 region is CARRITGVSGYTF. The CDR3 DNA reads as TGTGCCAGAAGGATCACGGGGGTCAGCGGCTACACCTTC.